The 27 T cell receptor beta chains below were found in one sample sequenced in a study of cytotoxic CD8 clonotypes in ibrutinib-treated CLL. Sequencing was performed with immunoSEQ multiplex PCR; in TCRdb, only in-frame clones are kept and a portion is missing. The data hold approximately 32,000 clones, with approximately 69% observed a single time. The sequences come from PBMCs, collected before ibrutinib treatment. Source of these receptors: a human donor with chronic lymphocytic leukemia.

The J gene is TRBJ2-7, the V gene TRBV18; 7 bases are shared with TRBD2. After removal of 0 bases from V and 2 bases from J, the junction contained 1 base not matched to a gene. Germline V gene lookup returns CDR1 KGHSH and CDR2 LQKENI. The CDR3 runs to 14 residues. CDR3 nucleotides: TGTGCCAGCTCACCACCGGGGGGGGCCTACGAGCAGTACTTC. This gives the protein CASSPPGGAYEQYF.

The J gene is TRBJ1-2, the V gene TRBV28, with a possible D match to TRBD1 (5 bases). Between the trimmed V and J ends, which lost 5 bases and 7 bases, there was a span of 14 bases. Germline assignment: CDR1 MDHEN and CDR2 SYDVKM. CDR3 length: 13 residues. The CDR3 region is CASSAPTGFGYTF. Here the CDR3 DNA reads TGTGCCAGCAGTGCTCCTACAGGTTTTGGCTACACCTTC.

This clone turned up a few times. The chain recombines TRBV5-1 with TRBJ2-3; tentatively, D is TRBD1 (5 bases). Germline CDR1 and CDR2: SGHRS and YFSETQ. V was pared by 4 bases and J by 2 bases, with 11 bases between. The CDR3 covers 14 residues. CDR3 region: CASSAGQDTDTQYF. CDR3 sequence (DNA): TGCGCCAGCAGCGCCGGACAAGACACAGATACGCAGTATTTT.

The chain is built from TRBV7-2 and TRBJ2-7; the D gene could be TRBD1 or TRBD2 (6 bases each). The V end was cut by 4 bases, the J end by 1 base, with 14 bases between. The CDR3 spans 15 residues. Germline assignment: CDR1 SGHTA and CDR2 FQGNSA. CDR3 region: CASSSGASVSYEQYF. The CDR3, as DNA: TGTGCCAGCAGCTCAGGGGCTAGCGTGTCCTACGAGCAGTACTTC.

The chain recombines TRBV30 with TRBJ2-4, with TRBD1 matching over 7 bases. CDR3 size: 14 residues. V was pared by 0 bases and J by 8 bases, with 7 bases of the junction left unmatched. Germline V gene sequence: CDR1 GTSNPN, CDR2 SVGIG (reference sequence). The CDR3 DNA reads TGTGCCTGGAGTGTACAGGGGATGCTGGACATTCAGTACTTC. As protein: CAWSVQGMLDIQYF.

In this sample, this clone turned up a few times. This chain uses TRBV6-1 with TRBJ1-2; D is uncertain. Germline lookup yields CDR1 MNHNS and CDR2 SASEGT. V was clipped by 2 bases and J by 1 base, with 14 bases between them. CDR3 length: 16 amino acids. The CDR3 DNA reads TGTGCCAGCAGTGAATTCGGTTTTCGCGATAACTATGGCTACACCTTC. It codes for CASSEFGFRDNYGYTF.

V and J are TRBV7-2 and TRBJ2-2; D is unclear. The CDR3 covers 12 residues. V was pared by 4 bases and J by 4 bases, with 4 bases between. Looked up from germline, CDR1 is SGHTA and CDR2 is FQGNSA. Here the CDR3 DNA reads TGTGCCAGCAGCTACATCACCGGGGAGCTGTTTTTT. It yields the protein CASSYITGELFF.

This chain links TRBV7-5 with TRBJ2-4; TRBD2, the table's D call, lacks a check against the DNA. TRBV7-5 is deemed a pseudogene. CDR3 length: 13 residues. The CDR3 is CVRSRRGGGIQYF. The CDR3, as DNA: TGTGTCAGAAGCCGACGTGGAGGCGGCATTCAGTACTTC.

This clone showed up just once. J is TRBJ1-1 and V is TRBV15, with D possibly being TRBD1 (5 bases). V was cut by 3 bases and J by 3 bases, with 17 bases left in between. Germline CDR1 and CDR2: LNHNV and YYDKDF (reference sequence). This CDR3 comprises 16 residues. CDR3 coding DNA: TGTGCCACCAGCAGTCCCCGGGGCCTAGGATACACTGAAGCTTTCTTT. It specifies CATSSPRGLGYTEAFF.

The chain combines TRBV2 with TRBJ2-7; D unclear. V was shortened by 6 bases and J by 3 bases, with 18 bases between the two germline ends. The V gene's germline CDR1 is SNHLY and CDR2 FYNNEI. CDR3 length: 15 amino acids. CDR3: CASSDPIRISYEQYF. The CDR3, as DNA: TGTGCCAGCAGCGACCCAATTAGAATCAGCTACGAGCAGTACTTC.

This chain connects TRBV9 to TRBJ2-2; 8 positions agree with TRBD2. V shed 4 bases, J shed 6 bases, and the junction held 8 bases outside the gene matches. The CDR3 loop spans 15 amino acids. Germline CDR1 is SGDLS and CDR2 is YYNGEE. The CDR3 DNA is TGTGCCAGCAGCTTAGGGACTAGTGTCCCCGGGGAGCTGTTTTTT. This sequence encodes CASSLGTSVPGELFF.

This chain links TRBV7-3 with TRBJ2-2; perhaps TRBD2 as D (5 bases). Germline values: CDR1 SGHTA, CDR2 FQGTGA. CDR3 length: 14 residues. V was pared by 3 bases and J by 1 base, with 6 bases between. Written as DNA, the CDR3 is TGTGCCAGCAGCTTCGGAGGGAACACCGGGGAGCTGTTTTTT. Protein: CASSFGGNTGELFF.

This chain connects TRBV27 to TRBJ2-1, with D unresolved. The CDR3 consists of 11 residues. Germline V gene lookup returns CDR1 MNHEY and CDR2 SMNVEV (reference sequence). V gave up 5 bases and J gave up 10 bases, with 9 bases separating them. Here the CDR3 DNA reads TGTGCCAGCAGTGTGAACCGGGAGCAGTTCTTC. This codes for CASSVNREQFF.

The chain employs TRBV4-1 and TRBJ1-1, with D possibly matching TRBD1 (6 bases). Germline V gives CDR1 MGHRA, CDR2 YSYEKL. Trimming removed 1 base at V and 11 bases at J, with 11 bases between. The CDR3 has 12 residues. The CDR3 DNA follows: TGCGCCAGCAGCCAAGTTGCAGGGGAGGCTTTCTTT. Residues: CASSQVAGEAFF.

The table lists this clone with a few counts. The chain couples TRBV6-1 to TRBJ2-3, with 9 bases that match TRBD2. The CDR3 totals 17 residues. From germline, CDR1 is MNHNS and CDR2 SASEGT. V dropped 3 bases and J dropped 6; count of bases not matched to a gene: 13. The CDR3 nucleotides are TGTGCCAGCAGTGAGCTAGCGGGAATAAGAGGCGTCGATACGCAGTATTTT. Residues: CASSELAGIRGVDTQYF.

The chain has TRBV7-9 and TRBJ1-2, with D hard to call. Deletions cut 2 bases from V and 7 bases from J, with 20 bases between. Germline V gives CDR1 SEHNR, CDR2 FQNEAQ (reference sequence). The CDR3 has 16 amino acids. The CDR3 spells CASSLSLGPAAIGYTF. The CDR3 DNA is TGTGCCAGCAGCTTAAGTTTGGGTCCAGCGGCTATTGGCTACACCTTC.

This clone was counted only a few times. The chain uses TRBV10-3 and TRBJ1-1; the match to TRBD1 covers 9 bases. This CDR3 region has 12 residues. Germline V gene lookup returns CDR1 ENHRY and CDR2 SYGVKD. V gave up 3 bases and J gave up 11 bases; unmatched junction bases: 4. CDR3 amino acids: CAISEGTGHAFF. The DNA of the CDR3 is TGTGCCATCAGTGAAGGGACAGGGCATGCTTTCTTT.

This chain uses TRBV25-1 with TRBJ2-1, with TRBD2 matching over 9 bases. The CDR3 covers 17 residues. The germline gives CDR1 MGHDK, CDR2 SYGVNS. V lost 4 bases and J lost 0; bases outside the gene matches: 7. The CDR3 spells CASSGLAEMSSYNEQFF. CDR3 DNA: TGTGCCAGCAGTGGACTAGCGGAAATGTCCTCCTACAATGAGCAGTTCTTC.

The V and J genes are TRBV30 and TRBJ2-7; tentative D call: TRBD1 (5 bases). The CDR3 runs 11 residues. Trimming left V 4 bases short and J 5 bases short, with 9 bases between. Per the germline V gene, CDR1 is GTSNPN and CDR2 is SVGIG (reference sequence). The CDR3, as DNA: TGTGCCTGGACCGGACAAAACGAGCAGTACTTC. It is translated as CAWTGQNEQYF.

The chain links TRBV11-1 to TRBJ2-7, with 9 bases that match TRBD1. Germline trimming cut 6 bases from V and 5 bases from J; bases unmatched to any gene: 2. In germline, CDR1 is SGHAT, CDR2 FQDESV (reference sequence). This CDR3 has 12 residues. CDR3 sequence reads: CASSWDRDEQYF. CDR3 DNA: TGTGCCAGCAGTTGGGACAGGGACGAGCAGTACTTC.

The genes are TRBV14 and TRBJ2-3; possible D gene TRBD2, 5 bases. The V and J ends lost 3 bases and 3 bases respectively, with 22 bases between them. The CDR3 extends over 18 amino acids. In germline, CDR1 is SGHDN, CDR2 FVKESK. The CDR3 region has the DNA TGTGCCAGCAGCCATGCCCCGGGGTTGGGGAGCCGAACAGATACGCAGTATTTT. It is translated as CASSHAPGLGSRTDTQYF. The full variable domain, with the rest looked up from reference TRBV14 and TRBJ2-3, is EAGVTQFPSHSVIEKGQTVTLRCDPISGHDNLYWYRRVMGKEIKFLLHFVKESKQDESGMPNNRFLAERTGGTYSTLKVQPAELEDSGVYFCASSHAPGLGSRTDTQYFGPGTRLTVL.

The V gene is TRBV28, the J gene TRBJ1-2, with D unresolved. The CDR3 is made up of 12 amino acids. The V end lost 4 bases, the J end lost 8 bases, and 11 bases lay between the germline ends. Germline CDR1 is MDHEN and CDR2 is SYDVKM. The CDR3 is CASSSTAWGYTF. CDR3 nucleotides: TGTGCCAGCAGTTCAACTGCTTGGGGCTACACCTTC.

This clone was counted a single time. Here the CDR3 DNA reads TGTGCCAGCTCACCCTCACAGGGGGGGACTGAAAAACTGTTTTTT. As protein: CASSPSQGGTEKLFF. V and J are TRBV18 and TRBJ1-4; 8 bases map to TRBD1. CDR3 size: 15 residues. Germline V gene sequence: CDR1 KGHSH, CDR2 LQKENI. V lost 3 bases, J lost 7 bases, and 7 bases stayed unmatched.

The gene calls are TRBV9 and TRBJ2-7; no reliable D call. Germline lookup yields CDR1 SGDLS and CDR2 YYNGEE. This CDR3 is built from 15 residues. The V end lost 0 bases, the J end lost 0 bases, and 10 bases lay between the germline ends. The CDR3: CASSVASGGSYEQYF. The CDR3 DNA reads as TGTGCCAGCAGCGTAGCGTCAGGTGGCTCCTACGAGCAGTACTTC.

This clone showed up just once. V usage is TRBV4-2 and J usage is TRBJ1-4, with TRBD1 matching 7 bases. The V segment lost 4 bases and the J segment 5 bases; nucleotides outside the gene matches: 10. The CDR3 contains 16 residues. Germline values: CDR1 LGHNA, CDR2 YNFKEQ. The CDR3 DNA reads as TGTGCCAGCAGCCCAAAAGACCGGGACAGAAATGAAAAACTGTTTTTT. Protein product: CASSPKDRDRNEKLFF.

This chain's CDR3 is CASTVGELKYF. The CDR3 DNA reads as TGTGCCAGCACCGTCGGGGAATTAAAGTACTTC. The chain combines TRBV2 with TRBJ2-7, with D possibly TRBD2 on 5 matching bases. The germline gives CDR1 SNHLY, CDR2 FYNNEI. CDR3 length: 11 amino acids. The ends were cut back, 7 bases at V and 11 bases at J, with 15 bases in the middle.

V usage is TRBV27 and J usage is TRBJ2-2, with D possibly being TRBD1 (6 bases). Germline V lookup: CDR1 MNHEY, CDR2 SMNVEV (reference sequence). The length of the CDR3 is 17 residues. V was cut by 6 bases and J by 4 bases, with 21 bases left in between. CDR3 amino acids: CASSHDVGHLATGELFF. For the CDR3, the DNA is TGTGCCAGCAGCCACGACGTGGGACACCTTGCCACCGGGGAGCTGTTTTTT.